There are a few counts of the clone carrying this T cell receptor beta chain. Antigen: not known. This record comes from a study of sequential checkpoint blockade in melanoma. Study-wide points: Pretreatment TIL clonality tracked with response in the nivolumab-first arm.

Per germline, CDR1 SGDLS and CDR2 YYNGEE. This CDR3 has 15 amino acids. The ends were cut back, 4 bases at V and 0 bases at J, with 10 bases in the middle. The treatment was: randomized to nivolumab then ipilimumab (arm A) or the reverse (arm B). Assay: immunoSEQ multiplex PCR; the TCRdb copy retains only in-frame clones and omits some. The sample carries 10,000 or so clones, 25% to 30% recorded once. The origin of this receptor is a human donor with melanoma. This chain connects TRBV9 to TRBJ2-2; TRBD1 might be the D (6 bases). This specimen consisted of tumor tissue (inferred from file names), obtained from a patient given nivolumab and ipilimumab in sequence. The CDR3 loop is CASSPSGANTGELFF. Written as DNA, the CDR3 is TGTGCCAGCAGCCCCTCAGGGGCGAACACCGGGGAGCTGTTTTTT.